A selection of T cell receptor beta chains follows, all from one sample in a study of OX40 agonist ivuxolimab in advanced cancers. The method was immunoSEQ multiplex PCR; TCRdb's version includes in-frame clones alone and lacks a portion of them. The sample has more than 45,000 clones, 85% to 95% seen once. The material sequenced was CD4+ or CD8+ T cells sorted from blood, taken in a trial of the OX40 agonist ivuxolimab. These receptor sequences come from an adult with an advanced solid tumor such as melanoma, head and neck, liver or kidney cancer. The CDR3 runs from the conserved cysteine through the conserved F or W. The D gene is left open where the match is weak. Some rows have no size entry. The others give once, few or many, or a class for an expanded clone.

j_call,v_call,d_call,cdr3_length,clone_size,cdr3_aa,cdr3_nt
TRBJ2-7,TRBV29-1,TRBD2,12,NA,CSVKRGPYEQYF,TGCAGCGTCAAGCGGGGCCCCTACGAGCAGTACTTC
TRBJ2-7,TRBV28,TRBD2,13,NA,CASSFTSGIKQYF,TGTGCCAGCAGTTTTACTAGCGGGATCAAGCAGTACTTC
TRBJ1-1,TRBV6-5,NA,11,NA,CASSTGTEAFF,TGTGCCAGCAGCACAGGCACTGAAGCTTTCTTT
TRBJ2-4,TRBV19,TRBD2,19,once,CASSNETPKLAGAKNIQYF,TGTGCCAGTAGTAACGAGACCCCCAAACTAGCGGGAGCCAAAAACATTCAGTACTTC
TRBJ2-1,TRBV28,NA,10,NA,CASSLNEQFF,TGTGCCAGCAGTCTAAATGAGCAGTTCTTC
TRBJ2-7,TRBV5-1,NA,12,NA,CASSGRSYEQYF,TGCGCCAGCAGCGGCAGGTCCTACGAGCAGTACTTC
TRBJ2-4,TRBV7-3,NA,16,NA,CASSPDRLLAKNIQYF,TGTGCCAGCAGCCCAGACAGGTTACTAGCCAAAAACATTCAGTACTTC
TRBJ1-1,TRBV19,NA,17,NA,CASSSGVTESMNTEAFF,TGTGCCAGTAGCAGTGGAGTAACTGAAAGCATGAACACTGAAGCTTTCTTT
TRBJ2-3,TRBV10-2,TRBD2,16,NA,CASSGGSGRFRDTQYF,TGCGCCAGCAGTGGGGGTAGCGGGAGGTTTCGAGATACGCAGTATTTT
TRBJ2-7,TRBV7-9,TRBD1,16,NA,CASSDQTGGPGDEQYF,TGTGCCAGCAGCGACCAAACAGGGGGCCCGGGGGACGAGCAGTACTTC
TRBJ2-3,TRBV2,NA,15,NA,CASSEARTATDTQYF,TGTGCCAGCAGTGAAGCGAGGACAGCCACAGATACGCAGTATTTT
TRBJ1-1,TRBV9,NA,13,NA,CASSTGVNTEAFF,TGTGCCAGCAGCACCGGGGTGAACACTGAAGCTTTCTTT
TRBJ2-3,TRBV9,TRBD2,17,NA,CASSVHGLAGTTDTQYF,TGTGCCAGCAGCGTACATGGCCTAGCGGGAACCACAGATACGCAGTATTTT
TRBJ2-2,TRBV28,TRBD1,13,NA,CASTPRGLGELFF,TGTGCCAGCACACCAAGGGGGCTGGGGGAGCTGTTTTTT
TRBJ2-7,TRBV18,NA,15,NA,CASSPGVGRTYEQYF,TGTGCCAGCTCACCAGGCGTGGGACGGACCTACGAGCAGTACTTC
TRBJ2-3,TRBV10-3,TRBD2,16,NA,CAISEEGGGRADTQYF,TGTGCCATCAGTGAAGAGGGGGGCGGGAGGGCCGATACGCAGTATTTT
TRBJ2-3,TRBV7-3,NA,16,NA,CASSPTGVGWKDTQYF,TGTGCCAGCAGCCCTACCGGGGTAGGGTGGAAAGATACGCAGTATTTT
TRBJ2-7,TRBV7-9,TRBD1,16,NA,CASSLGRMDRASEQYF,TGTGCCAGCAGCTTGGGGAGAATGGACAGGGCAAGTGAGCAGTACTTC
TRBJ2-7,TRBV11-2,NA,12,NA,CASSFVSYEQYF,TGTGCCAGCAGCTTCGTGTCCTACGAGCAGTACTTC
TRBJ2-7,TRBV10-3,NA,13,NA,CANPQGLLYEQYF,TGCGCCAACCCCCAGGGTTTACTCTACGAGCAGTACTTC
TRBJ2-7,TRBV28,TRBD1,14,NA,CASSYRDRFYEQYF,TGTGCCAGCAGTTACCGGGACAGGTTCTACGAGCAGTACTTC
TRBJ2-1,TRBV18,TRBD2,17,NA,CASSSEVAGMGYNEQFF,TGTGCCAGCTCCTCGGAAGTAGCGGGGATGGGGTACAATGAGCAGTTCTTC
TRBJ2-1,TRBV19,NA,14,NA,CASSISYATIEQFF,TGTGCCAGTAGTATCTCGTATGCCACCATTGAGCAGTTCTTC
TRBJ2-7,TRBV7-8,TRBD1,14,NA,CASVPGQGSVEQYF,TGTGCCAGCGTCCCGGGACAGGGATCGGTCGAGCAGTACTTC
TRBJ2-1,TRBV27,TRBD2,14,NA,CASRGLAGVGEQFF,TGTGCCAGCAGGGGACTAGCGGGAGTAGGAGAGCAGTTCTTC
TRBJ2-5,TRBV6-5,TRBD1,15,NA,CASSSGQEDQETQYF,TGTGCCAGCAGTTCCGGACAGGAGGACCAAGAGACCCAGTACTTC
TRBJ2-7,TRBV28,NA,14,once,CASSFQGRRYEQYF,TGTGCCAGCAGTTTTCAGGGGCGTCGATACGAGCAGTACTTC
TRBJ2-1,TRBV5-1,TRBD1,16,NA,CASSAGGQGLLPEQFF,TGCGCCAGCAGCGCCGGGGGACAGGGACTTCTTCCTGAGCAGTTCTTC
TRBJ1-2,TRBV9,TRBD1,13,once,CASSEGQHYGYTF,TGTGCCAGCAGCGAGGGACAGCATTATGGCTACACCTTC
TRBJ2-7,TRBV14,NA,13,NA,CASAVEGAYEQYF,TGTGCCAGCGCTGTGGAGGGGGCCTACGAGCAGTACTTC
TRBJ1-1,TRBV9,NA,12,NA,CASGGGSTEAFF,TGTGCCAGCGGCGGGGGGAGCACTGAAGCTTTCTTT
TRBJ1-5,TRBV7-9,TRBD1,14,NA,CASSFGTGDQPQHF,TGTGCCAGCAGCTTTGGGACAGGGGATCAGCCCCAGCATTTT
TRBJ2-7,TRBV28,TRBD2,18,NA,CASSPPGTSGRLVNEQYF,TGTGCCAGCAGCCCCCCCGGGACTAGCGGGAGGCTCGTTAACGAGCAGTACTTC
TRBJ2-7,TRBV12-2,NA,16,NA,CASRLAFASGSYEQYF,NA
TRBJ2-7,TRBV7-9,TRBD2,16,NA,CASSNTWEGYSYEQYF,TGTGCCAGCAGCAACACATGGGAGGGTTACTCCTACGAGCAGTACTTC
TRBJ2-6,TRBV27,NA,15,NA,CASSFGDSGANVLTF,TGTGCCAGCAGTTTCGGGGACTCCGGGGCCAACGTCCTGACTTTC
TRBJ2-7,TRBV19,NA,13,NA,CASRGGSSYEQYF,TGTGCCAGTAGGGGCGGAAGCTCCTACGAGCAGTACTTC
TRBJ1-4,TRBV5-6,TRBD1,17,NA,CASSLEGQGFRREKLFF,TGTGCCAGCAGCTTGGAAGGACAGGGCTTTCGGAGGGAAAAACTGTTTTTT
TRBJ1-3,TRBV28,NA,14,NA,CASSLQWSGNTIYF,TGTGCCAGCAGTTTGCAGTGGTCTGGAAACACCATATATTTT
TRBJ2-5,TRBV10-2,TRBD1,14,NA,CASSDPGTEETQYF,TGCGCCAGCAGTGACCCCGGGACAGAAGAGACCCAGTACTTC
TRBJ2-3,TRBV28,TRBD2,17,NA,CASSVPGLAGLTDTQYF,TGTGCCAGCAGTGTCCCGGGACTAGCGGGACTCACAGATACGCAGTATTTT
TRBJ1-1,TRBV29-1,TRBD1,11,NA,CSVRTGPEAFF,TGCAGCGTGAGGACAGGGCCTGAAGCTTTCTTT
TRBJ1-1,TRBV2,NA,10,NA,CASSDEKTFF,TGTGCCAGCAGTGACGAAAAAACTTTCTTT
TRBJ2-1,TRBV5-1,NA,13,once,CASSLSSYNEQFF,TGCGCCAGCAGCCTGAGCTCCTACAATGAGCAGTTCTTC
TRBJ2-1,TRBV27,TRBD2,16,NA,CASSRDGTTVNNEQFF,TGTGCCAGCAGTAGAGACGGGACTACAGTTAACAATGAGCAGTTCTTC
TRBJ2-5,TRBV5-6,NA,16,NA,CASSLPAADDQETQYF,TGTGCCAGCAGCCTGCCTGCGGCAGATGACCAGGAGACCCAGTACTTC
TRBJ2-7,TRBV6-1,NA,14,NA,CASTYRDPANEQYF,TGTGCCAGCACCTACCGGGACCCCGCAAACGAGCAGTACTTC
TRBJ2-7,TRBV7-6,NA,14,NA,CASSFDVGSYEQYF,TGTGCCAGCAGCTTCGACGTAGGCTCCTACGAGCAGTACTTC
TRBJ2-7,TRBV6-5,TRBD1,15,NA,CASSTGTGRLYEQYF,TGTGCCAGCAGTACCGGGACAGGGCGACTCTACGAGCAGTACTTC
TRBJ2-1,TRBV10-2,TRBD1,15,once,CASSITGGTYNEQFF,TGCGCCAGCAGTATCACAGGGGGTACCTACAATGAGCAGTTCTTC
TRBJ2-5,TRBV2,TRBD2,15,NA,CASSGSSGIQETQYF,TGTGCCAGCAGCGGAAGTAGCGGGATCCAAGAGACCCAGTACTTC
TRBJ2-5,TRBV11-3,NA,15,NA,CASSPGSGPEETQYF,TGTGCCAGCAGCCCGGGCTCCGGGCCAGAAGAGACCCAGTACTTC
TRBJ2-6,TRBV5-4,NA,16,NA,CASSSRGYSGANVLTF,TGTGCCAGCAGCTCTCGGGGTTACTCTGGGGCCAACGTCCTGACTTTC
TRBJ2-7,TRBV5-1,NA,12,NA,CASSTRDNEQYF,TGCGCCAGCAGCACGAGGGACAACGAGCAGTACTTC
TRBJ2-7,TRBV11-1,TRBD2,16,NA,CASSPGVAGLIYEQYF,TGTGCCAGCAGCCCCGGGGTAGCGGGGTTAATCTACGAGCAGTACTTC
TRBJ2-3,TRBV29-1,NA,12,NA,CSVDPRGDTQYF,TGCAGCGTTGATCCCCGTGGGGATACGCAGTATTTT
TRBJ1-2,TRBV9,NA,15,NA,CASSVVNGLNYGYTF,TGTGCCAGCAGCGTAGTTAACGGCCTTAACTATGGCTACACCTTC
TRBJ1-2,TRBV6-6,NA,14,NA,CASSYSVQGYGYTF,TGTGCCAGCAGTTACTCGGTCCAGGGCTATGGCTACACCTTC